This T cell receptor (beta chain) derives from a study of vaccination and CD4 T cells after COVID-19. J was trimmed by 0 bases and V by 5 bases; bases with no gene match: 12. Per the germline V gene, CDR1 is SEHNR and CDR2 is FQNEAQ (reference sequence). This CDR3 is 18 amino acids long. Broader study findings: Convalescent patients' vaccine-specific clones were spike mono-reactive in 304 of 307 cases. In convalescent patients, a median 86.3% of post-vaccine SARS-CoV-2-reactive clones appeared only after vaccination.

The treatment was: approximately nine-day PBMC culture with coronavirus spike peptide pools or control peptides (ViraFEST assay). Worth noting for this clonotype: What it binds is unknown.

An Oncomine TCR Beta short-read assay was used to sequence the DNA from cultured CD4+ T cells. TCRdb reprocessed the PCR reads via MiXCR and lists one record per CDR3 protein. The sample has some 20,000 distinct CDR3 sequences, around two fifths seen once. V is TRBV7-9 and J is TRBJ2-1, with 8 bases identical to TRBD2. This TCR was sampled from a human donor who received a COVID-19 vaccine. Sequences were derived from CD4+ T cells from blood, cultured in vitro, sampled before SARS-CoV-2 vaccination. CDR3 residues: CASSPRSGSGGSYNEQFF. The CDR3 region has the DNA TGTGCCAGCAGCCCAAGGAGTGGGAGCGGGGGCTCCTACAATGAGCAGTTCTTC.